This T cell receptor (beta chain) derives from a study of cytomegalovirus exposure and HLA in healthy donors. Findings and caveats of the study: Most TCR sequences were rare, but some public TCRs occurred in many donors. It was reportedly the case that the classifier diagnosed cytomegalovirus status with high specificity and sensitivity.

The CDR3 contains 15 residues. With V trimmed by 1 base and J by 5 bases, 3 bases remained unmatched. Germline V gives CDR1 SEHNR, CDR2 FQNEAQ (reference sequence). In this sample, this clone turned up many times. Antigen specificity is unknown. 13 Jbeta primers and 60 Vbeta primers were used for the PCR. The assay was immunoSEQ multiplex PCR, and TCRdb's table has in-frame clones only and misses some. The table includes 140,000 or so clones, approximately 70% detected once. Sequencing input: PBMCs. This TCR was sampled from a woman in her sixties or seventies in good health and CMV-seronegative. The chain carries TRBV7-9 and TRBJ2-2; 8 nucleotides match TRBD2. For the CDR3, the DNA is TGTGCCAGCAGCTTAGTAAGCGGGAGAACCGGGGAGCTGTTTTTT. Residues: CASSLVSGRTGELFF.